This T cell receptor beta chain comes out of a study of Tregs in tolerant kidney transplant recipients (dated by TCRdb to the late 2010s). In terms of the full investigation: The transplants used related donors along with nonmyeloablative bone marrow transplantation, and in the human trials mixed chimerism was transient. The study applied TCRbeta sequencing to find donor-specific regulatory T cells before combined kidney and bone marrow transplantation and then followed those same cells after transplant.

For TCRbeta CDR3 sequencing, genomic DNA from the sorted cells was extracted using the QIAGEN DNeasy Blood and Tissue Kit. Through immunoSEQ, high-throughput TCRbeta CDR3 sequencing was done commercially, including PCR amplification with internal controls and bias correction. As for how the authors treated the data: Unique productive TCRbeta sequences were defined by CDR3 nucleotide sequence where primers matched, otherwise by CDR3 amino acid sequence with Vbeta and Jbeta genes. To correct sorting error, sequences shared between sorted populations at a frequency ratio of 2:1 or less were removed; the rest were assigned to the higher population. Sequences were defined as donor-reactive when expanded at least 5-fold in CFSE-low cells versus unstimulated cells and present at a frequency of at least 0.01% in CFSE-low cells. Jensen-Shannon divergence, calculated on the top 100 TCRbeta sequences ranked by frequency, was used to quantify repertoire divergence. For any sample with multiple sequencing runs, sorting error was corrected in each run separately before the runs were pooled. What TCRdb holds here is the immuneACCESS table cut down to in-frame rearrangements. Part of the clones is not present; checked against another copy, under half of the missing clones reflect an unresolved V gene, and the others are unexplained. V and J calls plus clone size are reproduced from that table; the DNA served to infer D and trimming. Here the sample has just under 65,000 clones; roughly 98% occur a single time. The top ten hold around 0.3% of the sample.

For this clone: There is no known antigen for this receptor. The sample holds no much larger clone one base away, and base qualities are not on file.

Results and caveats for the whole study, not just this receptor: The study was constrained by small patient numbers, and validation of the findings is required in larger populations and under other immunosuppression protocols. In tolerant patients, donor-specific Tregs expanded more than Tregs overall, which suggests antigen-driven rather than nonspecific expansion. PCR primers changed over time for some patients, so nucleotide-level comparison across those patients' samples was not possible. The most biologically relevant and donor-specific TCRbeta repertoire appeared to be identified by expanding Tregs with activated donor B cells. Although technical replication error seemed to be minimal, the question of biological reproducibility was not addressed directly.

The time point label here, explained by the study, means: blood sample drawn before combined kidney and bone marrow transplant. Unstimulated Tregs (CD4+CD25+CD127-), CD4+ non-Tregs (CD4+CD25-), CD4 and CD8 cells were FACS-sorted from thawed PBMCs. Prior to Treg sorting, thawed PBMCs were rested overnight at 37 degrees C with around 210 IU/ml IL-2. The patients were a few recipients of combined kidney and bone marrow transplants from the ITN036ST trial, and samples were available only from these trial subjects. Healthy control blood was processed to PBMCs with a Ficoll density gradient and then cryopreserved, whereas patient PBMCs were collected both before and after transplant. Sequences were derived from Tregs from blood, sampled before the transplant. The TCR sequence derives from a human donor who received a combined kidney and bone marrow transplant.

The CDR3 reads as follows: CASRTGTGKQFF. The DNA sequence reads TGTGCCAGCAGGACCGGGACAGGGAAACAGTTCTTC. This chain joins TRBV2 to TRBJ2-1, with 9 bases matching TRBD1. Its CDR3 holds 12 amino acids, cysteine through phenylalanine. Only CDR3 DNA remains: 36 bases, in frame from the first base. Trimming removed 6 bases from V and 13 bases from J; the gene matches leave 7 bases unexplained. From a lookup of the germline V gene, CDR1 and CDR2 are SNHLY and FYNNEI.